Below, 29 T cell receptor beta chains from the same sample are listed, as sequenced in a study of blood T cells in healthy people across ages. The use of a sample-barcoded 5' primer and a J-beta primer mix characterized a second PCR of 7 to 11 cycles. A single record per CDR3 protein comes from TCRdb applying MiXCR to the 5' RACE reads. Of more than 650,000 distinct CDR3 sequences listed, over 20% are singletons. Sequencing input: blood. The receptor set was obtained from a man aged 70-80 years in good health.

The chain has TRBV4-3 and TRBJ2-4; no firm D call. The CDR3 is made up of 13 amino acids. Germline-derived CDR1 and CDR2 are LGHNA and YSLEER. V was clipped by 0 bases and J by 6 bases, with 6 bases between them. The CDR3 DNA sequence: TGCGCCAGCAGCCAAGATTCGGGAAACATTCAGTACTTC. Amino acids: CASSQDSGNIQYF.

The genes are TRBV12-3 or TRBV12-4 and TRBJ1-5; TRBD1 matches 8 bases. The CDR3 has 18 amino acids. Losses at the gene ends were 3 bases for V and 4 bases for J; bases not matched to a gene: 14. CDR3 loop: CASSLSVGTGTGNQPQHF. DNA for the CDR3: TGTGCCAGCAGTTTGTCTGTTGGGACAGGTACGGGGAATCAGCCCCAGCATTTT.

The chain links TRBV20-1 to TRBJ2-5, with TRBD2 matching over 8 bases. The CDR3 is 14 residues long. The V and J ends lost 6 bases and 1 base, in that order; junction bases with no gene match: 7. The germline gives CDR1 DFQATT, CDR2 SNEGSKA (reference sequence). The CDR3 nucleotides read TGCAGTGCCGAGCGGGAGCGGGCCCAAGAGACCCAGTACTTC. Translating gives CSAERERAQETQYF.

The chain couples TRBV5-1 to TRBJ1-4; D is unresolved. Germline V gene data show CDR1 as SGHRS and CDR2 as YFSETQ. CDR3 length: 18 amino acids. The V end lost 1 base, the J end lost 0 bases, and 16 bases lay between the germline ends. CDR3 DNA: TGCGCCAGCAGCTTGAGTTCGGGCTCGCGTGCAACTAATGAAAAACTGTTTTTT. This sequence encodes CASSLSSGSRATNEKLFF.

J is TRBJ2-3 and V is TRBV12-3 or TRBV12-4; perhaps D is TRBD1 or TRBD2 (6 bases each). Trimming cost V 0 bases and J 4 bases, with 14 bases left between them. The CDR3 sequence is 16 residues long. Here the CDR3 DNA reads TGTGCCAGCAGTTTAGCGGAGGGGGTGCGGGCAGATACGCAGTATTTT. Its translation: CASSLAEGVRADTQYF.

This clonotype was seen more than once but under ten times. The chain joins TRBV20-1 to TRBJ2-2, with 9 bases lining up with TRBD2. The V gene's germline CDR1 is DFQATT and CDR2 SNEGSKA (reference sequence). The CDR3 extends over 13 amino acids. The V segment lost 6 bases and the J segment 8 bases; nucleotides outside the gene matches: 7. CDR3 region: CSAGPLAGGELFF. CDR3 DNA: TGCAGTGCCGGCCCCCTAGCGGGGGGGGAGCTGTTTTTT.

This clonotype was observed a few times. The chain carries TRBV10-3 and TRBJ2-1, with D hard to call. Germline V gene sequence: CDR1 ENHRY, CDR2 SYGVKD. The CDR3 contains 12 residues. V was pared by 4 bases and J by 7 bases, with 8 bases between. The CDR3 spells CAISVQTNEQFF. CDR3 nucleotide sequence: TGTGCCATCAGTGTGCAAACTAATGAGCAGTTCTTC.

This clonotype occurred a few times. The chain combines TRBV7-2 with TRBJ2-1, with D possibly TRBD1 on 5 matching bases. CDR3 length equals 12 residues. From germline, CDR1 is SGHTA and CDR2 FQGNSA. V lost 1 base and J lost 13, with 11 bases in between. The CDR3 DNA reads as TGTGCCAGCAGCTTAGTCTCACAGGCTCAGTTCTTC. It specifies CASSLVSQAQFF.

The genes are TRBV2 and TRBJ2-6; D gene ambiguous. V was pared by 4 bases and J by 0 bases, with 10 bases between. The CDR3 runs to 16 residues. Germline assignment: CDR1 SNHLY and CDR2 FYNNEI. The CDR3 protein is CASSGSGLSGANVLTF. In DNA, the CDR3 is TGTGCCAGCAGTGGATCCGGTCTCTCTGGGGCCAACGTCCTGACTTTC.

The J gene is TRBJ2-5, the V gene TRBV20-1; tentatively, D is TRBD1 (5 bases). The germline CDR1 and CDR2 sequences are DFQATT and SNEGSKA (reference sequence). Between the trimmed V and J ends, which lost 0 bases and 10 bases, there was a span of 9 bases. This CDR3 contains 11 residues. The CDR3 DNA follows: TGCAGTGCTAGAGATCAAAGGGGCCAGTACTTC. Translation gives CSARDQRGQYF.

The CDR3 is CASSSPAGGRKTQYF. The CDR3 DNA reads as TGTGCCAGCAGTTCCCCAGCGGGGGGTAGAAAGACCCAGTACTTC. The chain is built from TRBV28 and TRBJ2-5, with 9 bases identical to TRBD2. The germline gives CDR1 MDHEN, CDR2 SYDVKM. Losses at the gene ends were 4 bases for V and 6 bases for J; bases not matched to a gene: 9. The CDR3 is 15 residues long.

This clonotype has only a few counts. The rearrangement uses TRBV6-5 and TRBJ1-6; D is unclear. This CDR3 has 14 residues. In germline, CDR1 is MNHEY, CDR2 SVGAGI. Trimming shortened V by 8 bases and J by 0 bases, and 8 bases separated the two germline ends. CDR3 in amino acids: CASSGSSYNSPLHF. Here the CDR3 DNA reads TGTGCCAGCTCGGGAAGCTCCTATAATTCACCCCTCCACTTT.

This clonotype was found a few times. V and J are TRBV5-5 and TRBJ1-2; 7 bases align to TRBD1. The germline gives CDR1 SGHKS, CDR2 YYEKEE (reference sequence). With 5 bases clipped from V and 2 bases from J, the junction kept 3 bases outside the gene matches. The CDR3 consists of 13 residues. CDR3 residues: CASRQGQNYGYTF. The CDR3 coding sequence is TGTGCCAGCAGGCAGGGACAGAACTATGGCTACACCTTC.

This clonotype has a count of ten or more. The chain carries TRBV3-1 and TRBJ1-1; no reliable D call. V was cut by 3 bases and J by 1 base, with 9 bases left in between. The CDR3 is made up of 14 amino acids. Germline assignment: CDR1 LGHDT and CDR2 YNNKEL (reference sequence). The CDR3: CASSQGGTNTEAFF. The DNA for the CDR3 is TGTGCCAGCAGCCAGGGAGGAACGAACACTGAAGCTTTCTTT.

This clonotype was observed a handful of times. The V call is TRBV6-6, the J call TRBJ2-5, with D tentatively TRBD2 (6 bases). Per germline, CDR1 MNHNY and CDR2 SVGAGI (reference sequence). The CDR3 is 15 amino acids. The V end lost 0 bases, the J end lost 5 bases, and 13 bases lay between the germline ends. The CDR3 loop reads CASSYSIGGAETQYF. CDR3 nucleotides: TGTGCCAGCAGTTACTCGATCGGGGGAGCGGAGACCCAGTACTTC.

The table lists this clonotype with a few counts. The germline gene is not matched at one end of the junction; a read error may be the cause. The chain has TRBV7-2 and TRBJ2-3; 12 bases are shared with TRBD1. CDR1 and CDR2 (germline): SGHTA, FQGNSA. This CDR3 is built from 18 residues. This chain's CDR3 is CASRVLPGQGAPADTQYF. The CDR3 DNA reads as TGTGCCAGCAGAGTCCTTCCGGGACAGGGGGCGCCGGCAGACACGCAGTATTTT.

This sequence joins TRBV5-1 and TRBJ2-5; TRBD1 matches at 7 bases. CDR1 is SGHRS and CDR2 is YFSETQ in the germline V gene. Unmatched junction bases numbered 7, after V lost 1 base and J lost 7 bases. The CDR3 contains 14 residues. CDR3 region: CASSLFGQATTQYF. CDR3 DNA sequence: TGCGCCAGCAGCTTGTTTGGACAGGCAACGACCCAGTACTTC. The whole variable domain, remainder taken from reference TRBV5-1 and TRBJ2-5, is KAGVTQTPRYLIKTRGQQVTLSCSPISGHRSVSWYQQTPGQGLQFLFEYFSETQRNKGNFPGRFSGRQFSNSRSEMNVSTLELGDSALYLCASSLFGQATTQYFGPGTRLLVL.

This clonotype was detected only a few times. The CDR3 reads CASSLTPLDNEQFF. The CDR3 DNA reads as TGTGCCAGCAGCTTAACCCCTCTGGACAATGAGCAGTTCTTC. The genes are TRBV7-2 and TRBJ2-1; D remains ambiguous. The CDR3 covers 14 residues. Trimming left V 2 bases short and J 5 bases short, with 10 bases between. CDR1 and CDR2 from the germline V gene are SGHTA and FQGNSA.

This clonotype showed up many times. V usage is TRBV12-3 or TRBV12-4 and J usage is TRBJ2-3, with TRBD2 identical over 11 bases. Trimming removed 6 bases from V and 6 bases from J; junction bases left unmatched: 11. CDR3 size: 16 residues. In DNA, the CDR3 is TGTGCCAGCAGACCGACTAGCGGGGCCTGGTTGGATACGCAGTATTTT. Amino acid sequence: CASRPTSGAWLDTQYF.

This clonotype has only a few counts. The chain combines TRBV5-1 with TRBJ2-7; D is unclear. The V and J ends lost 0 bases and 6 bases respectively, with 10 bases between them. Germline CDR1 SGHRS, CDR2 YFSETQ. The CDR3 has 13 amino acids. CDR3 in DNA: TGCGCCAGCAGCTTGGATGCCAGAGCCGAGCAGTACTTC. Protein: CASSLDARAEQYF.

This clonotype was detected a few times. The chain uses TRBV7-7 and TRBJ2-3; D ambiguous. The CDR3 loop spans 14 amino acids. Germline CDR1 and CDR2: SSHAT and FNYEAQ (reference sequence). Trimming left V 5 bases short and J 2 bases short, with 11 bases between. The CDR3 is CASSASPSTDTQYF. The CDR3 DNA follows: TGTGCCAGCAGCGCAAGTCCTTCCACAGATACGCAGTATTTT.

Here the CDR3 reads CSVEGEGRHGYTF. In nucleotides, the CDR3 is TGCAGCGTTGAAGGGGAGGGGCGGCATGGCTACACCTTC. This rearrangement joins TRBV29-1 to TRBJ1-2, with a weak D call TRBD1 (5 bases). CDR1 SQVTM and CDR2 ANQGSEA come from the germline V gene. V lost 1 base and J lost 6, with 12 bases in between. The CDR3 has 13 residues.

The genes are TRBV5-1 and TRBJ2-7; unclear D gene. Germline assignment: CDR1 SGHRS and CDR2 YFSETQ. V dropped 0 bases and J dropped 2 bases, with 15 bases sitting between them. CDR3 length: 16 residues. The CDR3 loop reads CASSLGTLARTYEQYF. The CDR3 nucleotides are TGCGCCAGCAGCTTGGGCACTTTGGCAAGGACCTACGAGCAGTACTTC.

This clonotype was picked up a small number of times. This rearrangement joins TRBV7-2 to TRBJ2-1; D gene uncertain. This CDR3 contains 11 residues. The V end was cut by 1 base, the J end by 16 bases, with 11 bases between. Germline assignment: CDR1 SGHTA and CDR2 FQGNSA. CDR3 in DNA: TGTGCCAGCAGCTTAGAGGTGGAGCCATTCTTC. It is translated as CASSLEVEPFF.

The chain links TRBV14 to TRBJ2-4; D might be TRBD2 (6 bases). Looked up from germline, CDR1 is SGHDN and CDR2 is FVKESK. The length of the CDR3 is 14 residues. V lost 4 bases to trimming and J lost 6 bases, with 13 bases between them. CDR3 DNA: TGTGCCAGCAGCCGAACTAGCTCCTCAAACATTCAGTACTTC. It yields the protein CASSRTSSSNIQYF.

This chain uses TRBV29-1 with TRBJ2-1; a weak D match, TRBD1 (6 bases). The CDR3 is made up of 13 amino acids. V lost 4 bases to trimming and J lost 7 bases, with 14 bases between them. CDR1 SQVTM and CDR2 ANQGSEA come from the germline V gene. CDR3 in DNA: TGCAGCGTTGGGTCAGGGGCTGGGAATGAGCAGTTCTTC. This translates into CSVGSGAGNEQFF.

CDR3 DNA: TGTGCCAGCAGCTTAGTCGTGGGTGGATTCTACGAGCAGTACTTC. This codes for CASSLVVGGFYEQYF. The chain is built from TRBV7-8 and TRBJ2-7, with D hard to call. The CDR3 runs 15 residues. Trimming stripped 1 base from V and 3 bases from J, with 13 bases between. Looked up from germline, CDR1 is SGHVS and CDR2 is FQNEAQ.

The V and J genes are TRBV3-1 and TRBJ2-1, with 11 bases identical to TRBD2. Germline CDR1 LGHDT, CDR2 YNNKEL (reference sequence). The CDR3 runs to 16 residues. The junction had 3 bases not matched to a gene; V was cut back by 2 bases and J by 3 bases. CDR3 region: CASSQIAGGVYNEQFF. The DNA for the CDR3 is TGTGCCAGCAGCCAAATAGCGGGAGGGGTCTACAATGAGCAGTTCTTC.

The V call is TRBV3-1, the J call TRBJ1-6; TRBD1 matches 7 bases. This CDR3 has 13 amino acids. Per the germline V gene, CDR1 is LGHDT and CDR2 is YNNKEL (reference sequence). V trimming: 4 bases; J trimming: 12 bases; junction bases outside the gene matches: 6. The CDR3 loop is CASSPDRVRPLHF. CDR3 nucleotides: TGTGCCAGCAGCCCCGACAGGGTTCGACCCCTCCACTTT. The full variable domain, rest sourced from reference TRBV3-1 and TRBJ1-6, is DTAVSQTPKYLVTQMGNDKSIKCEQNLGHDTMYWYKQDSKKFLKIMFSYNNKELIINETVPNRFSPKSPDKAHLNLHINSLELGDSAVYFCASSPDRVRPLHFGNGTRLTVT.